Listed below are T cell receptor beta chains from one sample, sequenced in a study of cytomegalovirus exposure and HLA in healthy donors. The data were produced by immunoSEQ multiplex PCR, yet TCRdb's version contains in-frame clones alone and is incomplete. Here the sample spans about 280,000 clones, around 89% being singletons. The material sequenced was PBMCs. The receptors originated from a woman younger than 35 in good health and CMV-seronegative. The CDR3 runs from the conserved cysteine through the conserved F or W. The order of the fields is CDR3 DNA, CDR3 protein, J gene, CDR3 length, D gene, V gene, clone size. D genes are given only for firm matches. The size field is filled for only some rows; it gives once, few, many or a size class.

TGTGCCAGTAGTATGCGTAGGGGAGGCTACACCTTC,CASSMRRGGYTF,TRBJ1-2,12,-,TRBV19,-
TGTGCCAGCAGTCCGACAGGGGGCTTAGAGCAGTACTTC,CASSPTGGLEQYF,TRBJ2-7,13,TRBD1,TRBV28,-
TGCGCCAGCAGTGAGGTAGGGACTGGGTACTACGAGCAGTACTTC,CASSEVGTGYYEQYF,TRBJ2-7,15,-,TRBV10-2,-
TGTGCCAGCAGCTTGGACAGGCCGACGATGAACACTGAAGCTTTCTTT,CASSLDRPTMNTEAFF,TRBJ1-1,16,-,TRBV5-4,-
TGTGCCAGCAGCTCCAAGGACAGTACCAATCAGCCCCAGCATTTT,CASSSKDSTNQPQHF,TRBJ1-5,15,-,TRBV5-5,-
TGTGCCAGCAGTGGAACAGGGGGCCATGAGCAGTTCTTC,CASSGTGGHEQFF,TRBJ2-1,13,TRBD1,TRBV25-1,-
TGTGCCTGGGCTCTAGTCCCCGGGGAGCTGTTTTTT,CAWALVPGELFF,TRBJ2-2,12,-,TRBV30,-
TGTGCCAGCAGCAAAGGGACTGGGTCGGGAGGCTATGGCTACACCTTC,CASSKGTGSGGYGYTF,TRBJ1-2,16,-,TRBV21-1,few
TGTGCCAGTAGTTCTAGGACAGCGGGAGGGCCGTACGAGCAGTACTTC,CASSSRTAGGPYEQYF,TRBJ2-7,16,TRBD2,TRBV19,once
TGTGCCAGCAGGGATAGCGCGATATCCTACAATGAGCAGTTCTTC,CASRDSAISYNEQFF,TRBJ2-1,15,-,TRBV6-1,-
TGTGCCAGCAGTGCCGACTCTGAGCAGTTCTTC,CASSADSEQFF,TRBJ2-1,11,-,TRBV2,-
TGTGCCAGCAGCCCATCCTGGGACACCCTCTCCTACGAGCAGTACTTC,CASSPSWDTLSYEQYF,TRBJ2-7,16,-,TRBV5-6,-
TGTGCCAGCAGTGAAGTTGGGGAGGTGCCCTACAATGAGCAGTTCTTC,CASSEVGEVPYNEQFF,TRBJ2-1,16,-,TRBV6-1,-
TGTGCCAGCAGCCCGGGACTAGCGGGAGTGGTGCACTCAGATACGCAGTATTTT,CASSPGLAGVVHSDTQYF,TRBJ2-3,18,TRBD2,TRBV13,-
TGTGCCAGCAGTCCACGACAGGGTGTAGGGGAGACCCAGTACTTC,CASSPRQGVGETQYF,TRBJ2-5,15,TRBD1,TRBV6-1,-
TGTGCCAGCAGTGATTCTATGGGGGGGGCAGATACGCAGTATTTT,CASSDSMGGADTQYF,TRBJ2-3,15,TRBD2,TRBV6-1,few
TGTGCCAGCAGGGCCGAAGACTTCTACGAGCAGTACTTC,CASRAEDFYEQYF,TRBJ2-7,13,-,TRBV27,-
TGTGCCAGCAGCCTGGGACAGGTCAGCAATCAGCCCCAGCATTTT,CASSLGQVSNQPQHF,TRBJ1-5,15,TRBD1,TRBV28,-
TGCAGCGGGGCAAGGGCCGGGACTAGCGGGAGAACCGGGGAGCTGTTTTTT,CSGARAGTSGRTGELFF,TRBJ2-2,17,TRBD2,TRBV29-1,-
TGCAGCGTCCTAGCGGGCGGGGGCACAGATACGCAGTATTTT,CSVLAGGGTDTQYF,TRBJ2-3,14,TRBD2,TRBV29-1,-
TGTGCCAGCAGCTTTATCCGACAGGGCGGTTTCCAAGAGACCCAGTACTTC,CASSFIRQGGFQETQYF,TRBJ2-5,17,TRBD1,TRBV5-6,-
TGCGCCAGCAGCCAAGGACTAAGCTCTGGAAACACCATATATTTT,CASSQGLSSGNTIYF,TRBJ1-3,15,-,TRBV4-3,-
TGTGCCAGCAGTTCTCCGATCCGGGGGGGGAGCCAAGAGACCCAGTACTTC,CASSSPIRGGSQETQYF,TRBJ2-5,17,TRBD2,TRBV27,-
TGTGCCAGCAGCTTGGCTCTGGACAGGCTCAATTCACCCCTCCACTTT,CASSLALDRLNSPLHF,TRBJ1-6,16,TRBD1,TRBV5-4,-